The entry below describes one T cell receptor (beta chain). Its antigen is still unknown. The source of the sample is a study of shared clonotypes between healthy human individuals. Whole-study findings and limits: Approximately 4.6% of naive CD4 clonotypes were common to several donors.

The CDR3 totals 13 residues. V gave up 8 bases and J gave up 4 bases; unmatched junction bases: 5. Germline CDR1 MNHNY, CDR2 SVGAGI (reference sequence). Profiled with immunoSEQ multiplex PCR; TCRdb holds only in-frame clones, not every one. The table has over 950,000 clones, about 72% seen once. This TCR was recovered from a man aged 18 to 30 in good health. Some clones in this sample may be carry-over from other donors' samples. The sample consisted of memory CD4+ T cells from PBMCs. The subset here: CD45RA-negative fraction. This sequence joins TRBV6-6 and TRBJ2-1; TRBD2 agrees at 7 bases. The CDR3 DNA reads as TGTGCCAGCGTGAGGGGAGGGTACAATGAGCAGTTCTTC. It translates to CASVRGGYNEQFF.